The clone carrying this TCR beta chain was seen ten or more times. This sample is drawn from a study of human T cells and chemical hapten exposure. TCRdb re-analysed the RACE reads in MiXCR, keeping a single row per CDR3 protein. In the table there are some 59,000 distinct CDR3 sequences, around 10% of which are singletons. The CDR3 has 17 amino acids. Germline CDR1 and CDR2: SGHVS and FNYEAQ. V lost 3 bases and J lost 7; bases outside the gene matches: 10. Time point in this sample: pre-sensitization, week 0. Treatment meaning: therapeutic diphenylcyclopropenone sensitization with weekly scalp DPC. The origin of this receptor is a woman in her forties with alopecia areata. Some clones in this sample may be carry-over from other donors' samples. Specimen: whole blood, collected in connection with sensitization to the hapten diphenylcyclopropenone (DPC). This chain connects TRBV7-6 to TRBJ2-1; 12 nucleotides align to TRBD2. The CDR3: CASSLWMGLAGANEQFF. For the CDR3, the DNA is TGTGCCAGCAGCTTGTGGATGGGACTAGCGGGCGCGAATGAGCAGTTCTTC.